The next 3 T cell receptor beta chains were all read from a single sample in a study of shared clonotypes between healthy human individuals. TCRdb keeps only in-frame clones here, not all; method: immunoSEQ multiplex PCR. The sample lists over 2 million clones; approximately 90% were seen once. The specimen sequenced was naive CD4+ T cells from PBMCs. Noted subset: CD45RA+ positively selected. The receptors here all came from a man younger than 35 in good health. Some clones in this sample may be carry-over from other donors' samples.

This chain uses TRBV29-1 with TRBJ2-5; 10 bases match TRBD2. CDR1 SQVTM and CDR2 ANQGSEA come from the germline V gene. The J segment lost 1 base and the V segment lost 7 bases, leaving 9 bases of the junction unmatched. The CDR3 loop spans 15 amino acids. CDR3 residues: CSAGGTSAIQETQYF. The CDR3, as DNA: TGCAGCGCGGGAGGGACTAGCGCGATCCAAGAGACCCAGTACTTC.

The V gene is TRBV27, the J gene TRBJ1-4, with D unresolved. Germline values: CDR1 MNHEY, CDR2 SMNVEV (reference sequence). The CDR3 has 15 residues. V was trimmed by 2 bases and J by 6 bases, leaving 13 bases between them. The CDR3 protein is CASSLRGWLDEKLFF. In DNA form, the CDR3 reads TGTGCCAGCAGTTTAAGAGGGTGGCTCGATGAAAAACTGTTTTTT.

Concerning this clone itself: Other DNA sequences of this sample code for an identical CDR3. This sequence joins TRBV20-1 and TRBJ2-7; D gene uncertain. Germline V lookup: CDR1 DFQATT, CDR2 SNEGSKA (reference sequence). CDR3 length: 11 amino acids. V was shortened by 6 bases and J by 1 base, with 7 bases between the two germline ends. In DNA, the CDR3 is TGCAGTGCGCAGCTATCCTACGAGCAGTACTTC. It codes for CSAQLSYEQYF.